The rows below give T cell receptor beta chains drawn from one sample of a study of blood T cell repertoires in COVID-19. The assay was immunoSEQ multiplex PCR, and TCRdb's table has in-frame clones only and misses some. Altogether some 200,000 clones are present, roughly four fifths being singletons, with the ten largest covering about 11%. Sequenced input: PBMCs or T cells enriched from blood (not recorded which). Source of these receptors: a middle-aged man who had recovered from COVID-19. Each CDR3 is given with its conserved first and last residue. The D gene is left open where the match is weak. The size entry is marked missing in some rows and otherwise reads once, few, many or a size class.

clone size | D gene | J gene | V gene | CDR3 DNA | CDR3 protein
- | - | TRBJ1-4 | TRBV6-6 | TGTGCCAGCAGTTACAGGGGCGAGAATGAAAAACTGTTTTTT | CASSYRGENEKLFF
- | - | TRBJ1-6 | TRBV19 | TGTGCCAGTAGAGAGGAGGACGTTAGTTCACCCCTCCACTTT | CASREEDVSSPLHF
- | TRBD1 | TRBJ2-1 | TRBV7-6 | TGTGCCAGCAGCTCAGGGGGCAGCTCCTACAATGAGCAGTTCTTC | CASSSGGSSYNEQFF
few | TRBD1 | TRBJ1-2 | TRBV7-3 | TGTGCCAGCAGGCCCGGGACAGGGAGTGGCTACACCTTC | CASRPGTGSGYTF
once | - | TRBJ1-2 | TRBV5-4 | TGTGCCAGCAGCACCTCCTACGGAGGCTATGGCTACACCTTC | CASSTSYGGYGYTF
- | - | TRBJ1-1 | TRBV6-5 | TGTGCCAGCCGACAGCTTAACACTGAAGCTTTCTTT | CASRQLNTEAFF
- | - | TRBJ2-2 | TRBV7-3 | TGTGCCAGCAGCTTAACGGCAATGGCAGCGAACACCGGGGAGCTGTTTTTT | CASSLTAMAANTGELFF
few | TRBD1 | TRBJ1-6 | TRBV4-2 | TGTGCCAGCAGCCAGATCGGGACAGGGGATTCACCCCTCCACTTT | CASSQIGTGDSPLHF
few | TRBD2 | TRBJ2-1 | TRBV5-1 | TGCGCCAGCAGCCTTTCTCTAGCGGGAGGTTCCAATGAGCAGTTCTTC | CASSLSLAGGSNEQFF
- | - | TRBJ1-1 | TRBV7-3 | TGTGCCAGCAGCTTAAACGGGCAGGGCGGCACTGAAGCTTTCTTT | CASSLNGQGGTEAFF
- | - | TRBJ1-5 | TRBV3-1/TRBV3-2 | TGTGCCAGCAGCCAAGTATTCCAGGGCAATCAGCCCCAGCATTTT | CASSQVFQGNQPQHF
- | TRBD1 | TRBJ2-1 | TRBV19 | TGTGCCAGTAGTATTCGACAGGGGAGTAACAGCAATGAGCAGTTCTTC | CASSIRQGSNSNEQFF
- | - | TRBJ2-7 | TRBV28 | TGTGCCAGCAGTTTAAACAGCTACGAGCAGTACTTC | CASSLNSYEQYF
once | - | TRBJ1-1 | TRBV21-1 | TGTGCCACCTCAACTCCGGGGGACAGGGGACGACGCACTGAAGCTTTCTTT | CATSTPGDRGRRTEAFF
- | TRBD1 | TRBJ1-1 | TRBV19 | TGTGCCAGTAGTTACAGGGGAGGCGGCACTGAAGCTTTCTTT | CASSYRGGGTEAFF
- | TRBD2 | TRBJ2-2 | TRBV29-1 | TGCAGCGTTGAAGGTAGCGGGGTGAACACCGGGGAGCTGTTTTTT | CSVEGSGVNTGELFF
- | TRBD1 | TRBJ2-1 | TRBV19 | TGTGCCAGTAGTACGCACAGGGGGCCCCACAATGAGCAGTTCTTC | CASSTHRGPHNEQFF